The clone carrying this TCR beta chain was recorded many times. Its matching antigen is unknown. The sample comes from a study of response to subunit inactivated influenza vaccine. General study findings and limits: Authors suggested that a seasonal influenza vaccination recruits few new T cells each time.

TCRdb redid the calling of the RT-PCR reads with MiXCR, one entry per CDR3 protein. The sample records approximately 530,000 distinct CDR3 sequences, around 8% being singletons. The germline V gene has CDR1 LGHDT and CDR2 YNNKEL (reference sequence). CDR3 length: 18 residues. V lost 0 bases, J lost 0 bases, and 15 bases lay in between. The chain employs TRBV3-1 and TRBJ2-1, with D possibly matching TRBD1 (5 bases). This sample comprised PBMCs from blood, obtained roughly 24 months after vaccination. This sequence was found in a man aged 45-69 years who received an inactivated influenza vaccine. This CDR3 reads CASSQELRTTRSYNEQFF. CDR3 bases: TGTGCCAGCAGCCAAGAACTCCGGACAACCCGCTCCTACAATGAGCAGTTCTTC.